This T cell receptor (beta chain) was sequenced during a study of cytomegalovirus exposure and HLA in healthy donors. Points from the study as a whole: Among TCR beta chains, those listed as cytomegalovirus-associated numbered approximately 150. In a later analysis, TCR beta V- and J-gene trimming was associated with a missense DCLRE1C variant.

The CDR3 covers 13 residues. CDR1 is GTSNPN, CDR2 SVGIG, per germline (reference sequence). J was trimmed by 4 bases and V by 3 bases; bases with no gene match: 4. The PCR employed 60 Vbeta primers together with 13 Jbeta primers. Sequencing was performed with immunoSEQ multiplex PCR; in TCRdb, only in-frame clones are kept and a portion is missing. The table records roughly 170,000 clones, 82% of them present only once. This clone has only one observation. Its matching antigen is unknown. The TCR originated in a male donor in good health and CMV-seronegative. This rearrangement joins TRBV30 to TRBJ2-5; TRBD2 matches at 8 bases. Sample: PBMCs. CDR3 nucleotide sequence: TGTGCCTGGAGGGGCGCGGGGGGAGAGACCCAGTACTTC. Its translation: CAWRGAGGETQYF. Using reference TRBV30 and TRBJ2-5 for the parts outside the CDR3, the full variable domain is SQTIHQWPATLVQPVGSPLSLECTVEGTSNPNLYWYRQAAGRGLQLLFYSVGIGQISSEVPQNLSASRPQDRQFILSSKKLLLSDSGFYLCAWRGAGGETQYFGPGTRLLVL.